This TCR beta chain was observed in a study of shared clonotypes between healthy human individuals. Remarks on this clone: The antigen is unknown.

J gave up 3 bases and V 4 bases, and 24 bases lay outside the gene matches. The CDR3 is 20 amino acids. Germline V gene lookup returns CDR1 LNHNV and CDR2 YYDKDF (reference sequence). Recent vaccinations or acute infections were absent in the healthy HIV-negative adult donors. Study-wide findings and caveats: In this cohort, only blood was sampled, and tissue repertoires likely differ.

Sequencing was performed with immunoSEQ multiplex PCR; in TCRdb, only in-frame clones are kept and a portion is missing. The profile shows a few million clones, 85% to 95% of them singletons. The sequence derives from a man younger than 35 in good health. Some clones in this sample may be carry-over from other donors' samples. V and J are TRBV15 and TRBJ2-7; 7 nucleotides line up with TRBD2. The sample was naive CD4+ T cells from PBMCs. Stated subset: CD45RA+ positively selected. CDR3 coding DNA: TGTGCCACCAGCAATCTCTTAGGTCGGATTTCGGGGGGTTTCGGCTACGAGCAGTACTTC. Translated: CATSNLLGRISGGFGYEQYF. Full variable domain (remainder filled in from reference TRBV15 and TRBJ2-7): DAMVIQNPRYQVTQFGKPVTLSCSQTLNHNVMYWYQQKSSQAPKLLFHYYDKDFNNEADTPDNFQSRRPNTSFCFLDIRSPGLGDTAMYLCATSNLLGRISGGFGYEQYFGPGTRLTVT.